One sample yielded the 10 T cell receptor beta chains listed below, sequenced in a study of OX40 agonist ivuxolimab in advanced cancers. This table comes from immunoSEQ multiplex PCR, and its TCRdb copy is limited to in-frame clones, with some not included. The table has tens of thousands of clones, around nine tenths seen once. Sample: CD4+ or CD8+ T cells sorted from blood, taken in a trial of the OX40 agonist ivuxolimab. These TCRs come from an adult with an advanced solid tumor such as melanoma, head and neck, liver or kidney cancer.

The V call is TRBV7-9, the J call TRBJ2-1; D is possibly TRBD2 (6 bases). Germline V gene lookup returns CDR1 SEHNR and CDR2 FQNEAQ (reference sequence). V was trimmed by 11 bases and J by 7 bases, leaving 15 bases between them. The CDR3 contains 12 residues. The CDR3: CAGLTSLNEQFF. The CDR3, as DNA: TGTGCCGGCCTGACTAGTCTAAATGAGCAGTTCTTC.

This rearrangement joins TRBV19 to TRBJ1-1, with D unclear. The CDR3 runs 16 residues. Looked up from germline, CDR1 is LNHDA and CDR2 is SQIVND (reference sequence). V was cut by 0 bases and J by 3 bases, with 14 bases left in between. The CDR3 region has the DNA TGTGCCAGTAGTATAGATCTCCGGGTTATGGACACTGAAGCTTTCTTT. As protein: CASSIDLRVMDTEAFF.

The rearrangement joins TRBV28 to TRBJ1-1; the D gene is possibly TRBD1 (5 bases). Looked up from germline, CDR1 is MDHEN and CDR2 is SYDVKM. CDR3 length: 13 amino acids. The V end lost 5 bases, the J end lost 1 base, and 8 bases lay between the germline ends. The CDR3 loop reads CASSPGGNTEAFF. Written as DNA, the CDR3 is TGTGCCAGCAGTCCCGGGGGGAACACTGAAGCTTTCTTT.

The V and J genes are TRBV5-4 and TRBJ2-7; D tentatively reads TRBD1 or TRBD2 (6 bases each). The germline CDR1 and CDR2 sequences are SGHNT and YYREEE (reference sequence). CDR3 length: 14 residues. Trimming stripped 0 bases from V and 6 bases from J, with 13 bases between. CDR3 protein: CASSLVFSGAEQYF. The DNA of the CDR3 is TGTGCCAGCAGCTTGGTATTTTCGGGGGCCGAGCAGTACTTC.

The chain is built from TRBV6-1 and TRBJ2-3; 9 nucleotides align to TRBD2. The CDR3 is 15 residues long. Looked up from germline, CDR1 is MNHNS and CDR2 is SASEGT. J gave up 4 bases and V 5 bases, and 7 bases lay outside the gene matches. In DNA form, the CDR3 reads TGTGCCAGCAGTCAAGGAGGCGGGGGGGCAGATACGCAGTATTTT. This gives the protein CASSQGGGGADTQYF.

V gene TRBV27 combines with J gene TRBJ2-4; D may be TRBD1 (5 bases). The germline V and J ends were trimmed by 6 bases and 5 bases, with 8 bases remaining between them. Germline values: CDR1 MNHEY, CDR2 SMNVEV (reference sequence). This CDR3 spans 12 amino acids. CDR3 region: CASRGQENIQYF. The DNA of the CDR3 is TGTGCCAGCAGGGGGCAAGAAAACATTCAGTACTTC.

V usage is TRBV6-5 and J usage is TRBJ1-1; D is possibly TRBD1 (5 bases). There are 14 residues in the CDR3. Trimming stripped 2 bases from V and 6 bases from J, with 13 bases between. Germline V CDR1 and CDR2: MNHEY, SVGAGI. CDR3 amino acids: CASSYLSGLPEAFF. The CDR3 DNA is TGTGCCAGCAGTTACCTCTCGGGACTCCCTGAAGCTTTCTTT.

By sample share, this clone is medium-sized. This rearrangement joins TRBV5-1 to TRBJ2-1; no clear D. The CDR3 runs to 17 residues. Trimming cost V 1 base and J 0 bases, with 14 bases left between them. CDR1 is SGHRS and CDR2 is YFSETQ in the germline V gene. In DNA, the CDR3 is TGCGCCAGCAGCTTGCATTCAGCGACTTACTCCTACAATGAGCAGTTCTTC. This gives the protein CASSLHSATYSYNEQFF.

V usage is TRBV28 and J usage is TRBJ1-2; 7 nucleotides match TRBD1. The junction had 4 bases not matched to a gene; V was cut back by 4 bases and J by 2 bases. Germline values: CDR1 MDHEN, CDR2 SYDVKM. The CDR3 has 14 amino acids. Here the CDR3 reads CASSSMTGNYGYTF. The CDR3 DNA reads TGTGCCAGCAGTTCAATGACAGGGAACTATGGCTACACCTTC.

V gene TRBV9 combines with J gene TRBJ2-3; D not resolved. This CDR3 contains 14 residues. Trimming pared 0 bases from V and 2 bases from J, leaving 7 bases between. Germline V gene lookup returns CDR1 SGDLS and CDR2 YYNGEE. The DNA for the CDR3 is TGTGCCAGCAGCGTAGCGGGTTACACAGATACGCAGTATTTT. Translation: CASSVAGYTDTQYF.